The clone carrying this TCR beta chain was seen a few times. Its antigen remains unidentified. One entry per CDR3 protein results from TCRdb running MiXCR on the 5' RACE reads. The sample yields 60,000 to 65,000 distinct CDR3 sequences, 22% seen once. General study results and limits: Whole repertoires were not studied in the larger cohort, only one V-J beta rearrangement.

The V gene's germline CDR1 is SGHTA and CDR2 FQGTGA. V shed 5 bases and J 0 bases; nucleotides not matched to a gene: 4. This CDR3 is built from 15 residues. The receptor comes from a female donor with breast cancer. V and J are TRBV7-3 and TRBJ2-1, with 7 nucleotides matching TRBD1. The sequencing sample was made of memory CD4+ T cells sorted from a lymph node. Subset specified: memory CD4+ T cells, CD4+CD45RO+CD25-. The CDR3, as DNA: TGTGCCAGCAGCACCGGGACAGACTCCTACAATGAGCAGTTCTTC. Translation gives CASSTGTDSYNEQFF.